This TCR beta chain was captured by sequencing in a study of HIV-infected patients and healthy controls. The J segment lost 2 bases and the V segment lost 5 bases, leaving 7 bases of the junction unmatched. The CDR3 runs 16 residues. Reverse transcription used around 500 ng RNA and constant-region primers for alpha and beta. Alpha and beta chain libraries were made separately by chain-specific third strand synthesis with multiplexing indices. In TCRdb, the 5' RACE reads were re-called with MiXCR into one record per CDR3 protein. The table shows nearly 25,000 distinct CDR3 sequences, with approximately 9% occurring only once. Study-level findings and limits: Healthy control repertoires had roughly threefold more distinct CDR3s than untreated HIV+ repertoires, and higher Shannon diversity.

Worth noting for this clonotype: Antigen specificity is unknown.

All unsorted peripheral T cells were captured because whole blood was used without fractionation. What was sequenced was blood. The chain links TRBV12-3 or TRBV12-4 to TRBJ2-3, with 10 bases matching TRBD2. This receptor was obtained from an adult in good health. CDR3 DNA sequence: TGTGCCAGCAGTCCTGGGACTAGCGTCAACACAGATACGCAGTATTTT. This translates into CASSPGTSVNTDTQYF.